Listed below are T cell receptor beta chains from one sample, sequenced in a study of blood T cell repertoires in COVID-19. Here immunoSEQ multiplex PCR was the method, and the copy in TCRdb shows in-frame clones only, minus some. The table lists about 200,000 clones, approximately 84% of them singletons, with 1.9% in the top ten. The sequencing input was peripheral blood. Every receptor here comes from a man aged 35 to 55 with active or convalescent COVID-19. Each CDR3 is given without its conserved first and last residue. Each record gives: clone size, V gene, D gene, CDR3 protein. D genes are given only for firm matches. A row's size may be missing; if present it is once, few, many or a size class.

size: -; V: TRBV5-1; D: TRBD1; CDR3: ASSLGAGGYREQY
size: -; V: TRBV18; D: TRBD1; CDR3: ASSLTTGSDYGYT
size: -; V: TRBV19; D: TRBD2; CDR3: ASSPRTSSAGEQY
size: once; V: TRBV19; D: TRBD1; CDR3: ASSRDRRFSYNEQF
size: -; V: TRBV6-6; D: -; CDR3: ASSNSYEQY
size: -; V: TRBV28; D: -; CDR3: ASRAAFSYEQY
size: once; V: TRBV28; D: TRBD1; CDR3: ASSGIILGGQENTEAF
size: -; V: TRBV4-2; D: TRBD1; CDR3: ASSRTLQGASTGELF
size: -; V: TRBV14; D: -; CDR3: ASSQGSSSLGFQETQY
size: -; V: TRBV29-1; D: TRBD2; CDR3: SAATSGRGNEQF
size: once; V: TRBV3-1/TRBV3-2; D: -; CDR3: ASSQGGARADTQY
size: -; V: TRBV6-1; D: TRBD2; CDR3: ASSEMSVAGDEQF
size: -; V: TRBV10-2; D: -; CDR3: ASTLAYEQY
size: -; V: TRBV28; D: -; CDR3: ASSERLGTIY
size: -; V: TRBV27; D: TRBD1; CDR3: ASSIRGRYGYT
size: -; V: TRBV11-2; D: TRBD2; CDR3: ASSLVAGGSTDTQY
size: -; V: TRBV5-1; D: -; CDR3: ASSSHQGGTDTQY
size: -; V: TRBV10-1; D: -; CDR3: ASSERLEDTQY
size: -; V: TRBV4-1; D: -; CDR3: ASSQDRVHIEAF
size: -; V: TRBV6-5; D: TRBD1; CDR3: ASSYGGQGSTQY
size: many; V: TRBV4-1; D: TRBD1; CDR3: ASSQEVGTGPGYGYT
size: -; V: TRBV11-3; D: TRBD2; CDR3: ASSLDGTSGYNEQF
size: -; V: TRBV9; D: TRBD2; CDR3: ASSGGTSGGLQETQY
size: -; V: TRBV7-6; D: TRBD1; CDR3: ASSFRDRGLNEQF
size: -; V: TRBV10-1; D: -; CDR3: ASSYESSYNEQF
size: -; V: TRBV27; D: -; CDR3: ASSHSSGSAGELF
size: -; V: TRBV3-1/TRBV3-2; D: -; CDR3: ASSPRLEGTGELF
size: once; V: TRBV7-3; D: -; CDR3: ASSLIPYNEQF
size: -; V: TRBV7-9; D: TRBD1; CDR3: ASSLRTGGFDQPQH
size: -; V: TRBV11-2; D: -; CDR3: ASSLDGGVTEAF
size: -; V: TRBV12-3/TRBV12-4; D: TRBD1; CDR3: ASRGTGRNTIY
size: -; V: TRBV7-9; D: TRBD2; CDR3: ASSLGTIAKNIQY
size: -; V: TRBV28; D: TRBD1; CDR3: ASRRTGMVSGGNQPQH
size: -; V: TRBV11-2; D: TRBD2; CDR3: ASRFGLAAYNEQF
size: -; V: TRBV28; D: -; CDR3: ASSFDRYGSYNEQF
size: -; V: TRBV5-4; D: TRBD2; CDR3: ASWDSGTYNEQF
size: -; V: TRBV7-9; D: TRBD1; CDR3: ASRITGGPTPEQY
size: once; V: TRBV24-1; D: TRBD1; CDR3: ATGWTGGHETQY
size: -; V: TRBV5-4; D: TRBD1; CDR3: ASSPGQGAGGREKLF
size: -; V: TRBV25-1; D: -; CDR3: ASSEYTPAGRETQY
size: -; V: TRBV7-3; D: TRBD1; CDR3: ASSRLGTGNTEAF
size: -; V: TRBV5-1; D: -; CDR3: ASSDQGINEKLF